This T cell receptor (beta chain) is drawn from a study of blood T cells in healthy people across ages. Aged about 6 to 100, donors were systemically healthy Caucasians from Russia. Isolated per sample were at least 7 million PBMCs. Total RNA, at least 6 micrograms per sample, came from PBMCs. Sample-barcoded 5' priming and a J-beta primer mix drove a second PCR of 7 to 11 cycles. A template-switch adaptor containing 12 random nucleotides labeled each cDNA molecule. TCRdb itself ran the 5' RACE reads through MiXCR, one entry per CDR3 protein. The sample yields 910,000 or so distinct CDR3 sequences, roughly 50% seen once. This clonotype has more than one count but fewer than ten. This CDR3 region has 13 residues. With 3 bases removed from V and 4 bases from J, the gap between germline ends came to 9 bases. Germline V CDR1 and CDR2: ENHRY, SYGVKD.

The material sequenced was blood. The chain recombines TRBV10-3 with TRBJ2-5, with D perhaps assigned TRBD1 or TRBD2 (6 bases each). This clonotype was obtained from an older woman in good health. The CDR3 coding sequence is TGTGCCATCAGTGAACAGGGAGGAGAGACCCAGTACTTC. It translates to CAISEQGGETQYF.